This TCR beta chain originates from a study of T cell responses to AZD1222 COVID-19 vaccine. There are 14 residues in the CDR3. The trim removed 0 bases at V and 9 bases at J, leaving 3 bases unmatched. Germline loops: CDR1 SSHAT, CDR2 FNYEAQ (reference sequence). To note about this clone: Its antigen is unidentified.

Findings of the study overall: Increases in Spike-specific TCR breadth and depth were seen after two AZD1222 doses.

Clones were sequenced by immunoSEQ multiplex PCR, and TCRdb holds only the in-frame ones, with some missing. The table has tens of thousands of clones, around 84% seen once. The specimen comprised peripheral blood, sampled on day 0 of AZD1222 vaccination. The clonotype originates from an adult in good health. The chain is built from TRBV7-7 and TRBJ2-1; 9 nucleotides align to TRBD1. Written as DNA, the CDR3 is TGTGCCAGCAGCTTAGCGGGGACAGGGACTGAGCAGTTCTTC. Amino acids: CASSLAGTGTEQFF.